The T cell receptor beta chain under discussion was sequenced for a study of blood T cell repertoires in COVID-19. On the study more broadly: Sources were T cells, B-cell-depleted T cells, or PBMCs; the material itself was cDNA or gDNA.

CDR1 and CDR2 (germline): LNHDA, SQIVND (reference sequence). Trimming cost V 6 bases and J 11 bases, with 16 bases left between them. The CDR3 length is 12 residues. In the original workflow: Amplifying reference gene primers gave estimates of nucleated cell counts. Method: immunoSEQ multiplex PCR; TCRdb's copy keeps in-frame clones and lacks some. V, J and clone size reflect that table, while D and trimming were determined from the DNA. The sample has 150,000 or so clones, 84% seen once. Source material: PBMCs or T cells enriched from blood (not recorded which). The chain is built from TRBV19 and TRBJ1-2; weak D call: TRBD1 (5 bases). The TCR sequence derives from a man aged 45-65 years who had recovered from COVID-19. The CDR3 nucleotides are TGTGCCAGTAGGTTACCGGGACTCCAGTACACCTTC. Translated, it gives CASRLPGLQYTF.